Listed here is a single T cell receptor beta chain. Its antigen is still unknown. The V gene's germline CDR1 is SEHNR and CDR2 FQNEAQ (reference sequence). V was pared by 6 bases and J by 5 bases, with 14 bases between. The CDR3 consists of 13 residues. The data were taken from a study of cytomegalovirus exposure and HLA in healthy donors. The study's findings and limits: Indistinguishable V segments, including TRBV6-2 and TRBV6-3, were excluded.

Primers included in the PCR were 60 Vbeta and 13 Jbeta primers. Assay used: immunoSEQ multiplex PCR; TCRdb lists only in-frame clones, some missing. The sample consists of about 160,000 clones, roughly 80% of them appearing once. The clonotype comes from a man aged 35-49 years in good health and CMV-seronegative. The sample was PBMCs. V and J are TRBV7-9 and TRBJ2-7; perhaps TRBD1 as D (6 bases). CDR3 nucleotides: TGTGCCAGCAGAGAACAGGGTACCCACGAGCAGTACTTC. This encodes CASREQGTHEQYF.